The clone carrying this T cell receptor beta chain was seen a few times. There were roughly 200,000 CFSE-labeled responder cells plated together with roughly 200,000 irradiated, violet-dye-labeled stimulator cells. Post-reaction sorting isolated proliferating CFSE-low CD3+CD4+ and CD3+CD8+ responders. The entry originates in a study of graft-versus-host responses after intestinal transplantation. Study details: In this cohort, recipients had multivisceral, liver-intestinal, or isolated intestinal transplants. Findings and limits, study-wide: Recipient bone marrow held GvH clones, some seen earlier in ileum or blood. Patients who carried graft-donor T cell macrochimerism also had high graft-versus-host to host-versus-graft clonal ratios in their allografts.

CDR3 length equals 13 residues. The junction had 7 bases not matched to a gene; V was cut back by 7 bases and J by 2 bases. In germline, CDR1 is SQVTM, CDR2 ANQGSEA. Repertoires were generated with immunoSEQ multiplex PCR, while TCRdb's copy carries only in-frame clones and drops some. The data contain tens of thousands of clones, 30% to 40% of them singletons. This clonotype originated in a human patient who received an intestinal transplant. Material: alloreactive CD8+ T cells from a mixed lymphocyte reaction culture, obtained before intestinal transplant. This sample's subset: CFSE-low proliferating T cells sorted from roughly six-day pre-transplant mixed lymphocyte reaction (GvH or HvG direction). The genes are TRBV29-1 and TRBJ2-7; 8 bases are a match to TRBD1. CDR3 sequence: CSARTGPAYEQYF. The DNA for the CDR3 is TGCAGCGCCCGGACAGGGCCCGCCTACGAGCAGTACTTC.